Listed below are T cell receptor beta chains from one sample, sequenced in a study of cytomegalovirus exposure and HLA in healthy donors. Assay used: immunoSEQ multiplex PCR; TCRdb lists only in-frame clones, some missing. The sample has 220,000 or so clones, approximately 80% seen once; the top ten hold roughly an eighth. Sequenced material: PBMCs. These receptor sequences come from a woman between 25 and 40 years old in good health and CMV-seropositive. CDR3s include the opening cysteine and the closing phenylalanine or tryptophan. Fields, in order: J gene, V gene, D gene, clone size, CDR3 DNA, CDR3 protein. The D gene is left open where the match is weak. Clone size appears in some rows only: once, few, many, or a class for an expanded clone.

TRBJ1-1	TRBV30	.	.	TGTGCCTGGAGATCTGCACAGCTGTACATGAACACTGAAGCTTTCTTT	CAWRSAQLYMNTEAFF
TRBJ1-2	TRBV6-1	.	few	TGTGCCAGCAGTGACGGACCTGGGTATGGCTACACCTTC	CASSDGPGYGYTF
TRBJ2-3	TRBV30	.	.	TGTGCCTGGGGAATAGCGGCCTCTAGCACAGATACGCAGTATTTT	CAWGIAASSTDTQYF
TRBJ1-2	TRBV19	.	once	TGTGCCAGTAGTATGAACAGCAGGTACACCTTC	CASSMNSRYTF
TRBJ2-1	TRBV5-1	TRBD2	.	TGCGCCAGCAGCTTTAGCGGGAGGGCCCCCTACAATGAGCAGTTCTTC	CASSFSGRAPYNEQFF
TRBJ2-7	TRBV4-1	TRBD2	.	TGCGCCAGCAGCCAAGAAAGGCCGACTAGCGGGTACGAGCAGTACTTC	CASSQERPTSGYEQYF
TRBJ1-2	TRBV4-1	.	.	TGCGCCAGCAGCCAAGAGCGGGGGATTAACTATGGCTACACCTTC	CASSQERGINYGYTF
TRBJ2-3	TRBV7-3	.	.	TGTGCCAGCAGCGCCCGGGGTGACACAGATACGCAGTATTTT	CASSARGDTDTQYF
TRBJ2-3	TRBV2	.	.	TGTGCCAGCAGTGATGATGAGCATACGCAGTATTTT	CASSDDEHTQYF
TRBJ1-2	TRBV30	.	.	TGTGCCTGGAGCGCCTTTGGGACCGGGAGGTCTGGCTACACCTTC	CAWSAFGTGRSGYTF
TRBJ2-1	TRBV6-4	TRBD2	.	TGTGCCAGCAGTGAAGGTCTAGCGGGAGGTGATGAGCAGTTCTTC	CASSEGLAGGDEQFF
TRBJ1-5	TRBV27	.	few	TGTGCCAGCAGGACTAGGAATCCCAATCAGCCCCAGCATTTT	CASRTRNPNQPQHF
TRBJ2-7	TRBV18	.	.	TGTGCCAGCTCACCATACGGGGCTTCGAGCTCCTACGAGCAGTACTTC	CASSPYGASSSYEQYF
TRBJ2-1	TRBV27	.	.	TGTGCCAGCAGCATAAGACAGCGAGCCTACAATGAGCAGTTCTTC	CASSIRQRAYNEQFF